This TCR beta chain derives from a study of blood T cell repertoires in COVID-19. Across the whole study: PBMCs, B-cell-depleted T cells, or T cells provided the cDNA or gDNA that made up the material.

Authors' analysis steps: Nucleated cell counts were estimated from reference gene primer amplification. Repertoires were generated with immunoSEQ multiplex PCR, while TCRdb's copy carries only in-frame clones and drops some. That table supplies the V and J calls and clone size; D and trimming were determined from the DNA. The sample records 100,000 or so clones, around 87% being singletons. Per germline, CDR1 MRHNA and CDR2 SNTAGT. V was pared by 0 bases and J by 1 base, with 8 bases of the junction left unmatched. The CDR3 is made up of 19 amino acids. The source is a woman in her thirties with acute or convalescent COVID-19. The sequenced sample consisted of peripheral blood. The chain couples TRBV6-4 to TRBJ2-7; 14 nucleotides align to TRBD2. CDR3 in DNA: TGTGCCAGCAGTGACTCGGGACTAGCGGGGGCCGTCCGTTCCTACGAGCAGTACTTC. Its protein product is CASSDSGLAGAVRSYEQYF.